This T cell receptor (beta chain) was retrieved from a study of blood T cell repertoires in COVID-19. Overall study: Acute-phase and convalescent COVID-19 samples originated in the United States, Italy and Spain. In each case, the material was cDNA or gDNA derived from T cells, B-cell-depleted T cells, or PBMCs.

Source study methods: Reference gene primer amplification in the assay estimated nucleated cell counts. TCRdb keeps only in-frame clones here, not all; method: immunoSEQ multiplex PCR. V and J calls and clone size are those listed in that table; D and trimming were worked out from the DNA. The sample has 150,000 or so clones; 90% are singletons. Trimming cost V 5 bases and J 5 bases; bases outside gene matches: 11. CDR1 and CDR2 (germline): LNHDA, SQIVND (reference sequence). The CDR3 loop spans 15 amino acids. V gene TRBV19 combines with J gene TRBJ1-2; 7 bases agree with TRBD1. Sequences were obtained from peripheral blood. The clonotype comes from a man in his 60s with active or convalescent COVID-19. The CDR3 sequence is CASSPMGRGSYGYTF. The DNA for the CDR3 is TGTGCCAGTAGTCCGATGGGCAGGGGGTCATATGGCTACACCTTC. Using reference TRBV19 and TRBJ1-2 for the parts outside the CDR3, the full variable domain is DGGITQSPKYLFRKEGQNVTLSCEQNLNHDAMYWYRQDPGQGLRLIYYSQIVNDFQKGDIAEGYSVSREKKESFPLTVTSAQKNPTAFYLCASSPMGRGSYGYTFGSGTRLTVV.